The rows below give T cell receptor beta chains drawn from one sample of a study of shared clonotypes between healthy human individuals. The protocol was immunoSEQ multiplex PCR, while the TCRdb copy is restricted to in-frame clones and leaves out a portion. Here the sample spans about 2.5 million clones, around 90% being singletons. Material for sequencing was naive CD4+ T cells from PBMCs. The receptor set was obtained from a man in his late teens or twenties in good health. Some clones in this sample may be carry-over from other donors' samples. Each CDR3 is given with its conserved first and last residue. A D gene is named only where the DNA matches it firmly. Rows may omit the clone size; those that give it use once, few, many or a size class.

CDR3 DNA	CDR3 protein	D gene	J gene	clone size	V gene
TGTGCCAGCAGCCAGACAGGGACAGTGCACACCATATATTTT	CASSQTGTVHTIYF	TRBD1	TRBJ1-3	.	TRBV28
TGTGCCAGCAGCATTTCGGCCCCAGGACTAGCCACTGAGCAGTTCTTC	CASSISAPGLATEQFF	TRBD2	TRBJ2-1	.	TRBV7-6
TGCGCCAGCAGCTTGGCAAGAGGGTGGACAGGAGACAAAGAGACCCAGTACTTC	CASSLARGWTGDKETQYF	TRBD1	TRBJ2-5	.	TRBV5-1
TGTGCCAGTAGTGACTCTTGGACAGGGTCCTACGAGCAGTACTTC	CASSDSWTGSYEQYF	TRBD1	TRBJ2-7	.	TRBV19
TGTGCCAGCAGACACGGACTAGCGGAGGGCACCGGGGAGCTGTTTTTT	CASRHGLAEGTGELFF	TRBD2	TRBJ2-2	.	TRBV7-3
TGCGCCAGCAGTCTCGACTACGAGCAGTACTTC	CASSLDYEQYF	.	TRBJ2-7	.	TRBV10-1
TGTGCCAGCAGCTCAGCGACAGGGGGGTCCGGGGAGCTGTTTTTT	CASSSATGGSGELFF	TRBD1	TRBJ2-2	.	TRBV11-2
TGTGCCAGCAGCCAACTAGTGTACCAAGAGACCCAGTACTTC	CASSQLVYQETQYF	.	TRBJ2-5	.	TRBV7-8
TGTGCCAGCAGGGTTGGGGCGGTAAATCAGCCCCAGCATTTT	CASRVGAVNQPQHF	.	TRBJ1-5	.	TRBV28
TGTGCCAGCAGCTTGTTTCCGGGAAGGAGCAATGAGCAGTTCTTC	CASSLFPGRSNEQFF	.	TRBJ2-1	once	TRBV5-4
TGTGCCAGCACCCTGACAGGAACTCCCGGGGAGCTGTTTTTT	CASTLTGTPGELFF	.	TRBJ2-2	.	TRBV2
TGTGCCAACCGGAAACAGGGAGCTTATGGCTACACCTTC	CANRKQGAYGYTF	.	TRBJ1-2	.	TRBV10-3
TGTGCCAGCAGCTACGGACTAGCGGGAGCCGACTACAATGAGCAGTTCTTC	CASSYGLAGADYNEQFF	TRBD2	TRBJ2-1	.	TRBV4-2
TGTGCCAGCAGCTTGAGCCGGGACACTCCAAACATTCAGTACTTC	CASSLSRDTPNIQYF	.	TRBJ2-4	.	TRBV7-2
TGTGCCAGCAGTTTCCAAGACAGGGTGGAGACCCAGTACTTC	CASSFQDRVETQYF	TRBD1	TRBJ2-5	.	TRBV27
TGTGCCAGCAGCTCTAGCGGTGGGGAGCTGTTTTTT	CASSSSGGELFF	TRBD2	TRBJ2-2	.	TRBV7-9
TGTGCCAGCAGTTGGGGGGGCGGCACCGGGGAGCTGTTTTTT	CASSWGGGTGELFF	.	TRBJ2-2	.	TRBV6-1
TGTGCCAGCAGCTCCAGGACAGGGGGCTCCTCTGGGGCCAACGTCCTGACTTTC	CASSSRTGGSSGANVLTF	TRBD1	TRBJ2-6	.	TRBV4-2
TGTGCCAGCAGCTTAGCGGGACCGAACACCGGGGAGCTGTTTTTT	CASSLAGPNTGELFF	.	TRBJ2-2	.	TRBV7-9
TGTGCCAGCAGACAGACTATGAACACTGAAGCTTTCTTT	CASRQTMNTEAFF	.	TRBJ1-1	.	TRBV6-1
TGTGCCAGCAGCTTACGGGGCGCCACCCTCTACGAGCAGTACTTC	CASSLRGATLYEQYF	.	TRBJ2-7	once	TRBV7-2
TGCGCCAGCAGTGACGTAGCGTTCACCGGGGAGCTGTTTTTT	CASSDVAFTGELFF	.	TRBJ2-2	.	TRBV10-1